The 6 T cell receptor beta chains in this list originate from one sample, sequenced in a study of blood T cell repertoires in COVID-19. TCRdb's copy holds only in-frame clones and misses some; the assay was immunoSEQ multiplex PCR. The table shows about 150,000 clones, with 65% to 90% occurring only once. Sequenced material: peripheral blood. These receptors were collected from an older man with acute or convalescent COVID-19.

J is TRBJ2-2 and V is TRBV11-2; 12 bases map to TRBD2. The CDR3 is 18 amino acids. V trimming: 0 bases; J trimming: 6 bases; junction bases outside the gene matches: 8. Germline V gives CDR1 SGHAT, CDR2 FQNNGV. The CDR3 reads CASSLDIVGLAGPGELFF. DNA of the CDR3: TGTGCCAGCAGCTTAGATATTGTAGGACTAGCGGGACCCGGGGAGCTGTTTTTT. The full variable domain, completed using reference TRBV11-2 and TRBJ2-2, is EAGVAQSPRYKIIEKRQSVAFWCNPISGHATLYWYQQILGQGPKLLIQFQNNGVVDDSQLPKDRFSAERLKGVDSTLKIQPAKLEDSAVYLCASSLDIVGLAGPGELFFGEGSRLTVL.

This clone was seen just once. The chain carries TRBV2 and TRBJ1-6; D remains ambiguous. V lost 8 bases to trimming and J lost 12 bases, with 17 bases between them. The CDR3 runs to 13 residues. The germline V gene encodes CDR1 SNHLY and CDR2 FYNNEI. The CDR3 sequence: CASRRAWGIPLHF. CDR3 coding DNA: TGTGCCAGCCGGAGGGCGTGGGGAATACCCCTCCACTTT.

The J gene is TRBJ1-5, the V gene TRBV6-5; D is undetermined. The germline V gene has CDR1 MNHEY and CDR2 SVGAGI. V dropped 5 bases and J dropped 6 bases, with 14 bases sitting between them. This CDR3 is 14 amino acids long. The DNA of the CDR3 is TGTGCCAGCAGTCCCCGGGTCTCCAGTCAGCCCCAGCATTTT. Amino acids: CASSPRVSSQPQHF.

This chain joins TRBV6-2 or TRBV6-3 and TRBJ2-7, with TRBD1 as a possible D gene (6 bases). The CDR3 covers 15 residues. CDR1 and CDR2 from the germline V gene are MNHEY and SVGEGT. Trimming cost V 0 bases and J 5 bases, with 14 bases left between them. The CDR3 DNA follows: TGTGCCAGCAGTTACTCTTCCAGGGGTGCCGACGAGCAGTACTTC. It is translated as CASSYSSRGADEQYF.

The CDR3 bases are TGTGCCAGCAGTGAGGCAGGGTGGGGCAATCAGCCCCAGCATTTT. Translating it yields CASSEAGWGNQPQHF. The genes are TRBV25-1 and TRBJ1-5, with D possibly matching TRBD1 (5 bases). From germline, CDR1 is MGHDK and CDR2 SYGVNS. Between the trimmed V and J ends, which lost 3 bases and 2 bases, there was a span of 11 bases. This CDR3 has 15 amino acids.

This clone was observed a single time. The V and J genes are TRBV19 and TRBJ1-5; D call uncertain. Trimming took off 3 bases at V and 4 bases at J, with 10 bases between the two ends. Per germline, CDR1 LNHDA and CDR2 SQIVND (reference sequence). The CDR3 consists of 14 residues. DNA of the CDR3: TGTGCCAGTAGTATGGCCCGGGGAAATCAGCCCCAGCATTTT. Its protein is CASSMARGNQPQHF.